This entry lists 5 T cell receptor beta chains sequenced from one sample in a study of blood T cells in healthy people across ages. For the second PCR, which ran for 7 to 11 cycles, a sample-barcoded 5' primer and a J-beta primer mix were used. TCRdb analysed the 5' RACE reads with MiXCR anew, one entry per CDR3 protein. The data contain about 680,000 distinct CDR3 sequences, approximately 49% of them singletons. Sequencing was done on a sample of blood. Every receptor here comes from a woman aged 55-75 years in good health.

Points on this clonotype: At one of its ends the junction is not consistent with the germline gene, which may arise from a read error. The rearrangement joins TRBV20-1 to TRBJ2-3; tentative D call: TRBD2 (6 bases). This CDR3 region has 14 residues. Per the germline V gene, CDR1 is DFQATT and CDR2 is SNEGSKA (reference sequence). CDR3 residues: CSAPPKSGRGTQCF. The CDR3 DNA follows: TGCAGTGCCCCCCCAAAGAGCGGGCGAGGTACGCAGTGTTTT.

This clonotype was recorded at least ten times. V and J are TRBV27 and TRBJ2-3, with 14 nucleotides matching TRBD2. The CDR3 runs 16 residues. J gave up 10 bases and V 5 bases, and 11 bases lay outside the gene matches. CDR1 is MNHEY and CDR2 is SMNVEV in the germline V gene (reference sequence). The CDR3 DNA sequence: TGTGCCAGCAGTCCCGACCAGGGACTAGCGGGAGTATCGCAGTATTTT. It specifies CASSPDQGLAGVSQYF.

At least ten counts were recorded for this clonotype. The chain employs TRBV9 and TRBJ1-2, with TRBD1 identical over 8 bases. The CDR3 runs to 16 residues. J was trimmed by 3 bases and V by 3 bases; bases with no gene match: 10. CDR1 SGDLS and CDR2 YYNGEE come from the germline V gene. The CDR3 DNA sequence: TGTGCCAGCAGCGACCCCGGGACAGGCCTGGACTATGGCTACACCTTC. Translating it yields CASSDPGTGLDYGYTF.

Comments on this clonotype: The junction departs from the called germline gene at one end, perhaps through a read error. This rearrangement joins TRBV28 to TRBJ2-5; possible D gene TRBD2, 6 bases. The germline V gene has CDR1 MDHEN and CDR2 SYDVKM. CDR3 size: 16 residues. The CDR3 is CASSLYLGEAQATQYF. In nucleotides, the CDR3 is TGTGCCAGCAGTTTATATTTGGGGGAGGCGCAAGCGACCCAGTACTTC.

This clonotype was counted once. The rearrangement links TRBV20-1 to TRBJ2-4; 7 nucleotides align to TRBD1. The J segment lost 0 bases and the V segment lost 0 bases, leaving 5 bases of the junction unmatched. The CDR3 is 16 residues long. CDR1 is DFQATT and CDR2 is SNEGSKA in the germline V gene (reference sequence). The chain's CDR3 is CSAREVQGIAKNIQYF. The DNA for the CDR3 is TGCAGTGCTAGAGAGGTACAGGGGATAGCCAAAAACATTCAGTACTTC.